This TCR beta chain appears in the sequencing data of a study of blood T cell repertoires in COVID-19. Study summary: Nucleic acid was either cDNA or gDNA, and it came from T cells, B-cell-depleted T cells, or PBMCs.

As processed by the authors: The assay estimated nucleated cells by amplifying reference gene primers. Profiling relied on immunoSEQ multiplex PCR, and the TCRdb table lists in-frame clones only, not all of them. V and J calls plus clone size are reproduced from that table; the DNA served to infer D and trimming. The sample consists of about 8,700 clones, approximately 92% of them appearing once. The sequencing sample was made of peripheral blood. The clonotype comes from a woman in her 50s with active COVID-19.

CDR3: CASSQAGGGTGNEQFF. The CDR3 DNA sequence: TGTGCCAGCAGCCAGGCCGGTGGAGGTACGGGGAATGAGCAGTTCTTC. The chain combines TRBV3-1 (or the pseudogene TRBV3-2) with TRBJ2-1; D is possibly TRBD2 (5 bases). The germline V and J ends were trimmed by 3 bases and 7 bases, with 19 bases remaining between them. Per germline, CDR1 LGHDT and CDR2 YNNKEL (reference sequence). The CDR3 is 16 amino acids.